Shown below are 22 T cell receptor beta chains from a single sample sequenced in a study of a mutant IDH1 vaccine in newly diagnosed glioma. Antigens for these TCRs are unknown. The time point was: week 5, during vaccination. Each dose of the vaccine consisted of 300 ug of mutant IDH1 20-mer peptide, with topical imiquimod. Assay: immunoSEQ multiplex PCR; the TCRdb copy retains only in-frame clones and omits some. The sample lists some 33,000 clones; roughly 56% were seen once. This material consisted of PBMCs, taken from a glioma patient whose treatment included an IDH1 peptide vaccine. These receptors were taken from a woman in her late teens or twenties with glioma.

This clone has a handful of counts. V and J are TRBV15 and TRBJ1-4; no reliable D call. Trimming pared 0 bases from V and 2 bases from J, leaving 4 bases between. Germline lookup yields CDR1 LNHNV and CDR2 YYDKDF (reference sequence). This CDR3 is 14 amino acids long. Here the CDR3 DNA reads TGTGCCACCAGCAGAGATGGTACTAATGAAAAACTGTTTTTT. Protein: CATSRDGTNEKLFF.

The CDR3 nucleotides read TGTGCCAGCAGCTCCGTTGGGACCACCTCCCCCAATCAGCCCCAGCATTTT. Protein: CASSSVGTTSPNQPQHF. The chain couples TRBV5-6 to TRBJ1-5, with D perhaps matching TRBD1 (5 bases). Germline CDR1 is SGHDT and CDR2 is YYEEEE. Trimming shortened V by 3 bases and J by 3 bases, and 19 bases separated the two germline ends. The CDR3 spans 17 residues.

This clone was found a few times. The chain joins TRBV4-3 to TRBJ2-2; the D is unclear. The germline V gene has CDR1 LGHNA and CDR2 YSLEER. Trimming took off 0 bases at V and 2 bases at J, with 10 bases between the two ends. The CDR3 has 16 residues. The CDR3: CASSQDMGSNTGELFF. CDR3 sequence (DNA): TGCGCCAGCAGCCAAGATATGGGAAGTAACACCGGGGAGCTGTTTTTT.

The chain links TRBV13 to TRBJ1-4, with no clear D. The CDR3 consists of 11 residues. V dropped 5 bases and J dropped 6 bases, with 4 bases sitting between them. Germline V lookup: CDR1 PRHDT, CDR2 FYEKMQ (reference sequence). CDR3 coding DNA: TGTGCCAGCAGCCTCGATGAAAAACTGTTTTTT. It encodes CASSLDEKLFF. Variable domain in full (rest from reference TRBV13 and TRBJ1-4): AAGVIQSPRHLIKEKRETATLKCYPIPRHDTVYWYQQGPGQDPQFLISFYEKMQSDKGSIPDRFSAQQFSDYHSELNMSSLELGDSALYFCASSLDEKLFFGSGTQLSVL.

This chain joins TRBV28 and TRBJ1-1, with 8 bases that match TRBD1. With 6 bases clipped from V and 11 bases from J, the junction kept 20 bases outside the gene matches. The germline gives CDR1 MDHEN, CDR2 SYDVKM. The CDR3 spans 16 residues. The chain's CDR3 is CASSLGLGQAPEGAFF. The CDR3 DNA sequence: TGTGCCAGCAGCTTGGGGTTGGGACAGGCCCCCGAGGGGGCTTTCTTT.

The chain couples TRBV7-9 to TRBJ2-1, with TRBD1 matching 7 bases. CDR1 and CDR2 from the germline V gene are SEHNR and FQNEAQ (reference sequence). V trimming: 5 bases; J trimming: 2 bases; junction bases outside the gene matches: 6. The CDR3 has 15 residues. The CDR3 protein is CASSRQTGTYNEQFF. The DNA of the CDR3 is TGTGCCAGCAGCCGGCAGACAGGGACCTACAATGAGCAGTTCTTC.

Judged by abundance, this clone is medium-sized. The chain uses TRBV20-1 and TRBJ1-1; unclear D gene. V lost 4 bases, J lost 7 bases, and 10 bases lay in between. CDR3 length equals 11 residues. Germline V gives CDR1 DFQATT, CDR2 SNEGSKA (reference sequence). The DNA of the CDR3 is TGCAGTGCTAAGGTGGACGGTGAAGCTTTCTTT. Its protein is CSAKVDGEAFF.

V and J are TRBV10-3 and TRBJ2-4, with D possibly TRBD1 on 9 matching bases. CDR1 is ENHRY and CDR2 is SYGVKD in the germline V gene. V lost 10 bases to trimming and J lost 8 bases, with 24 bases between them. The CDR3 has 15 amino acids. The CDR3 nucleotides read TGTGCCACGGGGGGGACCGGGACAGGGAGAGACATTCAGTACTTC. Its translation is CATGGTGTGRDIQYF.

V and J are TRBV7-8 and TRBJ1-4, with no clear D. This CDR3 has 16 amino acids. V was cut by 5 bases and J by 5 bases, with 18 bases left in between. Germline assignment: CDR1 SGHVS and CDR2 FQNEAQ. The CDR3 here is CASSPELLVSNEKLFF. The CDR3 DNA is TGTGCCAGCAGCCCTGAACTTCTTGTCTCAAATGAAAAACTGTTTTTT.

V usage is TRBV29-1 and J usage is TRBJ2-5; maybe TRBD1 (6 bases). The germline V and J ends were trimmed by 5 bases and 4 bases, with 11 bases remaining between them. The germline V gene encodes CDR1 SQVTM and CDR2 ANQGSEA. The length of the CDR3 is 12 residues. The CDR3 bases are TGCAGCGTTATCCCAGGGGTAGAGACCCAGTACTTC. As protein: CSVIPGVETQYF.

This chain uses TRBV7-9 with TRBJ1-2; D is possibly TRBD1 (6 bases). The CDR3 covers 15 residues. V was shortened by 4 bases and J by 1 base, with 13 bases between the two germline ends. In germline, CDR1 is SEHNR, CDR2 FQNEAQ (reference sequence). CDR3 sequence reads: CASSYIRTVNYGYTF. The CDR3 bases are TGTGCCAGCAGCTACATACGGACAGTTAACTATGGCTACACCTTC.

This clone was found a few times. The J gene is TRBJ2-2, the V gene TRBV11-2; 7 positions match TRBD2. The CDR3 consists of 16 residues. Losses at the gene ends were 5 bases for V and 1 base for J; bases not matched to a gene: 7. Germline V lookup: CDR1 SGHAT, CDR2 FQNNGV. CDR3 sequence reads: CASSRWGGVNTGELFF. The CDR3 DNA reads as TGTGCCAGCAGCCGCTGGGGAGGGGTGAACACCGGGGAGCTGTTTTTT.

On this clone: Other DNA sequences from this sample encode an identical CDR3 as well. The rearrangement joins TRBV28 to TRBJ1-1; D call uncertain. Germline CDR1 and CDR2: MDHEN and SYDVKM. The CDR3 length is 12 residues. Trimming left V 3 bases short and J 1 base short, with 3 bases between. CDR3 region: CASSFWNTEAFF. The CDR3 DNA sequence: TGTGCCAGCAGTTTTTGGAACACTGAAGCTTTCTTT.

The chain combines TRBV7-9 with TRBJ1-5; D remains unclear. The germline gives CDR1 SEHNR, CDR2 FQNEAQ (reference sequence). The length of the CDR3 is 13 residues. Trimming cost V 6 bases and J 0 bases, with 6 bases left between them. CDR3 in amino acids: CASSILSNQPQHF. CDR3 sequence (DNA): TGTGCCAGCAGTATTCTTAGCAATCAGCCCCAGCATTTT.

The rearrangement links TRBV28 to TRBJ2-7; 14 bases match TRBD2. Germline assignment: CDR1 MDHEN and CDR2 SYDVKM. V lost 5 bases to trimming and J lost 12 bases; unmatched junction nucleotides: 6. This CDR3 has 13 residues. CDR3 in amino acids: CASSPGTSGSAYF. CDR3 bases: TGTGCCAGCAGTCCTGGGACTAGCGGGAGCGCGTACTTC.

V and J are TRBV6-1 and TRBJ1-5, with a weak D call TRBD1 (5 bases). Per the germline V gene, CDR1 is MNHNS and CDR2 is SASEGT. Trimming took off 5 bases at V and 0 bases at J, with 17 bases between the two ends. This CDR3 is built from 17 residues. The DNA for the CDR3 is TGTGCCAGCAGTAAAGGGGATGGACGGTATAGCAATCAGCCCCAGCATTTT. Protein sequence: CASSKGDGRYSNQPQHF.

This clone has only one observation. The chain uses TRBV18 and TRBJ1-5, with a tentative D call TRBD1 (5 bases). Trimming removed 3 bases from V and 8 bases from J, with 17 bases in between. The germline CDR1 and CDR2 sequences are KGHSH and LQKENI. The CDR3 sequence is 15 residues long. The DNA for the CDR3 is TGTGCCAGCTCACCCCCCGGTCGTTTGGGGGAGCCCCAGCATTTT. It specifies CASSPPGRLGEPQHF.

The CDR3 here is CASSRVGQSHEQYF. CDR3 sequence (DNA): TGTGCCAGCTCACGGGTGGGACAGTCTCACGAGCAGTACTTC. The chain uses TRBV18 and TRBJ2-7, with 7 bases identical to TRBD1. The CDR3 length is 14 residues. Looked up from germline, CDR1 is KGHSH and CDR2 is LQKENI. J lost 5 bases, V lost 4 bases, and 8 bases had no gene match. The entire variable domain, with the rest obtained from reference TRBV18 and TRBJ2-7, is as follows: NAGVMQNPRHLVRRRGQEARLRCSPMKGHSHVYWYRQLPEEGLKFMVYLQKENIIDESGMPKERFSAEFPKEGPSILRIQQVVRGDSAAYFCASSRVGQSHEQYFGPGTRLTVT.

The CDR3 DNA reads TGTGCCAGCTCACCACAGGAAGGAGAGACCCAGTACTTC. Amino acids: CASSPQEGETQYF. This chain connects TRBV18 to TRBJ2-5; no reliable D call. V was cut by 1 base and J by 4 bases, with 7 bases left in between. The CDR3 runs to 13 residues. Germline-derived CDR1 and CDR2 are KGHSH and LQKENI. The full variable domain, its missing parts supplied by reference TRBV18 and TRBJ2-5, is NAGVMQNPRHLVRRRGQEARLRCSPMKGHSHVYWYRQLPEEGLKFMVYLQKENIIDESGMPKERFSAEFPKEGPSILRIQQVVRGDSAAYFCASSPQEGETQYFGPGTRLLVL.

The chain has TRBV4-1 and TRBJ1-3; D is undetermined. Trimming stripped 0 bases from V and 0 bases from J, with 12 bases between. This CDR3 is 17 amino acids long. Germline-derived CDR1 and CDR2 are MGHRA and YSYEKL. The CDR3 DNA sequence: TGCGCCAGCAGCCAAGAGGGCTACAAGAGCTCTGGAAACACCATATATTTT. Its translation: CASSQEGYKSSGNTIYF.

The chain has TRBV4-1 and TRBJ1-5, with D maybe TRBD1 (6 bases). The CDR3 is 17 amino acids. CDR1 and CDR2 (germline): MGHRA, YSYEKL. V dropped 3 bases and J dropped 3 bases, with 18 bases sitting between them. The CDR3, as DNA: TGCGCCAGCAGCCAGGATGGGACATTAACTTTCAATCAGCCCCAGCATTTT. Protein: CASSQDGTLTFNQPQHF.

The V call is TRBV19, the J call TRBJ1-2, with D maybe TRBD1 (5 bases). The germline V and J ends were trimmed by 1 base and 4 bases, with 10 bases remaining between them. The length of the CDR3 is 14 residues. Germline CDR1 reads LNHDA; CDR2 reads SQIVND (reference sequence). CDR3 in amino acids: CASSIVGVAYGYTF. CDR3 nucleotide sequence: TGTGCCAGTAGTATAGTAGGGGTGGCCTATGGCTACACCTTC.